This T cell receptor (beta chain) emerged from a study of blood T cell repertoires in COVID-19 (TCRdb year 2020). For context, the study as a whole: Collaborator samples came from the United States, Italy and Spain and covered acute and convalescent phases of COVID-19. Subjects who had been exposed to COVID-19, were actively infected with it, or had recovered from it provided the deeply sampled blood TCRbeta repertoires that made up the dataset. The samples were drawn from two sources: the first 160 participants of the ongoing ImmuneRACE study, and approximately 1,300 subjects contributed by 6 global collaborators. Where HLA class I and class II types were available, the types were taken from metadata supplied by the sample provider, not from assay-based typing. A freely available public database, intended as a resource for researchers studying the immune response to SARS-CoV-2, is where the repertoires were released. Sample metadata almost always included a de-identified subject ID, COVID-19 status, age in years and sex. The prospective study material was composed of cDNA or gDNA derived from T cells, B-cell-depleted T cells, or PBMCs.

As for this clone: Its recognized antigen is unknown. Base qualities are not provided; no much larger clone lies one nucleotide away.

The collaborating institutions used their own protocols to collect whole blood in K2EDTA tubes. For TCRbeta analysis, collaborators shipped samples as frozen whole blood, isolated PBMCs, or DNA extracted from either of those sample types. TCRbeta CDR3 regions were amplified from genomic DNA using the immunoSEQ Assay, a bias-controlled multiplex PCR. In the source study's methods: Nucleated cell counts per sample were estimated from amplification of reference gene primers within the assay. To quantify the absolute abundance of each unique TCRbeta CDR3 rearrangement, sequence reads were collapsed and filtered. Productive Simpson clonality was computed per sample as the square root of Simpson's diversity index over productive rearrangements. The table comes from immuneACCESS by way of TCRdb, which keeps in-frame sequences with V and J called. Part of the clones is missing from these tables; in studies checked, under half for an unresolved V gene and the rest for unknown reasons. V and J calls and clone size are given by that table; D and trimming were obtained from the DNA. The sample has 100,000 to 150,000 clones on record, approximately 84% of them singletons. Of the sample, roughly a sixth falls within the top ten clones.

The investigation overall reported the following: The amount of clinical and demographic metadata varied by source and participant and was provided uncurated.

The CDR3 holds 13 amino acids from the cysteine to the phenylalanine. Just CDR3 DNA is preserved here, 39 bases in frame from base 1. The CDR1 and CDR2 encoded by the germline V gene are SGHRS and YFSETQ. V gives up 4 bases and J gives up 1 base, and the segment between their germline ends measures 8 bases. The sequenced material came from peripheral blood. This TCR was recovered from a woman at least 80 years old with acute or convalescent COVID-19. Recombination connected TRBV5-1 to TRBJ2-5, with no reliable assignment of the D segment. The CDR3 region reads CASSTQPQETQYF. The sequenced DNA is TGCGCCAGCAGCACACAGCCCCAAGAGACCCAGTACTTC.